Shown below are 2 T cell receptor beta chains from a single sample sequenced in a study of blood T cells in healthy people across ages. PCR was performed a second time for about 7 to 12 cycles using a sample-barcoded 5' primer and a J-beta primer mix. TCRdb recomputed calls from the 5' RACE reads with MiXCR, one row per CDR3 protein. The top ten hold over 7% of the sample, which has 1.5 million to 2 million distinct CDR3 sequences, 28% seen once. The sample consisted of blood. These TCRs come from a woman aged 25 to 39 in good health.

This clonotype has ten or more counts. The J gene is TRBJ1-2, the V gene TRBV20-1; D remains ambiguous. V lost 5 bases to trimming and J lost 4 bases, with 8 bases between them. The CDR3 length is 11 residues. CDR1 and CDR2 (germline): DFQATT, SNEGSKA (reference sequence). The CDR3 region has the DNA TGCAGTGCTCCGGTCCCCTATGGCTACACCTTC. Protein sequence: CSAPVPYGYTF.

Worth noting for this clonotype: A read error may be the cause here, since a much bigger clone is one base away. Here the CDR3 DNA reads TGTGCCAGCGGGACCCTAGCGGACTACAATGAGCGGTTCTTC. Amino acids: CASGTLADYNERFF. The V and J genes are TRBV6-5 and TRBJ2-1; TRBD2 matches 7 bases. CDR3 length: 14 amino acids. The germline V gene has CDR1 MNHEY and CDR2 SVGAGI.